This TCR beta chain was recorded in a study of T cell responses to AZD1222 COVID-19 vaccine. Study at large: Second-dose recipients at about 4 or about 12 weeks were treated as one pooled group.

Libraries were prepared by immunoSEQ multiplex PCR; TCRdb keeps only in-frame clonotypes and omits some of them. The sample records around 190,000 clones, around 94% being singletons. Comment on this clone: Its antigen remains unknown.

Study-level points and caveats: As reported, nearly half of all spike-specific TCRs target variant regions that are unmutated. There were repertoire samples only from the period after the peak T cell response. Clonal diversity was possibly underestimated; the donors were predominantly white British and more often female.

The CDR3 runs 13 residues. The V gene's germline CDR1 is MNHEY and CDR2 SVGAGI. The V gene lost 6 bases and the J gene lost 5 bases, with 11 bases spanning the gap. The clonotype originates from an adult in good health. Here the sequenced sample was peripheral blood, taken on day 0 of AZD1222 vaccination. The chain has TRBV6-5 and TRBJ1-5, with D tentatively TRBD1 (5 bases). The DNA for the CDR3 is TGTGCCAGCAGGGTGGGGGGTGATCAGCCCCAGCATTTT. Translated, it gives CASRVGGDQPQHF.